Each of the 20 T cell receptor beta chains below was sequenced from the same sample in a study of Ad26.COV2.S vaccination and SARS-CoV-2 variants. TCRdb keeps only in-frame clones here, not all; method: immunoSEQ multiplex PCR. The sample carries some 300,000 clones, around 81% recorded once. Treatment in this sample: roughly 18 received Ad26.COV2.S at low or high dose, single or two shots; about 5 received placebo; per-sample allocation not given. Specimen acquisition occurred on day 63 following the initial vaccine or placebo injection. The sample consisted of peripheral blood, taken in a trial of Ad26.COV2.S vaccine versus placebo. Receptors originate from a person between 18 and 65 years old who received the Ad26.COV2.S COVID-19 vaccine or a placebo.

J is TRBJ1-3 and V is TRBV9, with D maybe TRBD1 (6 bases). The CDR3 runs to 17 residues. The ends were cut back, 1 base at V and 4 bases at J, with 18 bases in the middle. From germline, CDR1 is SGDLS and CDR2 YYNGEE. CDR3 residues: CASSVKAQGLTGNTIYF. The CDR3 bases are TGTGCCAGCAGCGTAAAAGCACAGGGACTAACGGGAAACACCATATATTTT.

A single count supports this clone. The V call is TRBV4-2, the J call TRBJ2-1, with 10 bases matching TRBD1. Per the germline V gene, CDR1 is LGHNA and CDR2 is YNFKEQ. This CDR3 is built from 15 residues. J lost 4 bases, V lost 3 bases, and 3 bases had no gene match. In nucleotides, the CDR3 is TGTGCCAGCAGCCAGGGGACAGGGGTATACAATGAGCAGTTCTTC. This sequence encodes CASSQGTGVYNEQFF.

The chain carries TRBV6-1 and TRBJ2-5; D is unclear. CDR3 length: 13 residues. Trimming removed 0 bases at V and 4 bases at J, with 6 bases between. Germline CDR1 MNHNS, CDR2 SASEGT. The CDR3 DNA reads TGTGCCAGCAGTGAAGCCCATCGAGAGACCCAGTACTTC. Translated, it gives CASSEAHRETQYF.

This clone was seen only once. CDR3 DNA: TGTGCCAGCAGCGCACTTGGAGGGACTAGCGGGGGGGCGAACATTCAGTACTTC. Amino acids: CASSALGGTSGGANIQYF. The chain carries TRBV9 and TRBJ2-4; 16 bases map to TRBD2. In germline, CDR1 is SGDLS, CDR2 YYNGEE. J lost 7 bases, V lost 3 bases, and 10 bases had no gene match. The CDR3 covers 18 residues.

V and J are TRBV6-5 and TRBJ2-7, with unresolved D. CDR1 and CDR2 from the germline V gene are MNHEY and SVGAGI. The CDR3 has 11 amino acids. The V end was cut by 11 bases, the J end by 0 bases, with 8 bases between. The CDR3 is CACQSSYEQYF. As DNA, the CDR3 is TGTGCCTGCCAAAGCTCCTACGAGCAGTACTTC.

This clone came up once. The rearrangement uses TRBV15 and TRBJ1-2; TRBD1 might be the D (5 bases). In germline, CDR1 is LNHNV, CDR2 YYDKDF (reference sequence). The CDR3 has 13 amino acids. Trimming shortened V by 0 bases and J by 8 bases, and 10 bases separated the two germline ends. The CDR3 nucleotides read TGTGCCACCAGCAGAGAGGGGAGGGACGGCTACACCTTC. This sequence encodes CATSREGRDGYTF.

This clone is a singleton in its sample. The rearrangement joins TRBV4-2 to TRBJ2-3, with D tentatively TRBD1 (5 bases). Per the germline V gene, CDR1 is LGHNA and CDR2 is YNFKEQ. V dropped 0 bases and J dropped 12 bases, with 16 bases sitting between them. There are 14 residues in the CDR3. DNA for the CDR3: TGTGCCAGCAGCCAAGATCAGGGCGATCTGGCCCAGTATTTT. Translating gives CASSQDQGDLAQYF.

This clone occurred once. The chain has TRBV5-6 and TRBJ1-1, with D unresolved. The CDR3 sequence is 13 residues long. Trimming left V 1 base short and J 7 bases short, with 11 bases between. Germline CDR1 and CDR2: SGHDT and YYEEEE. CDR3 DNA: TGTGCCAGCAGCTTGTGGACGACACTTGAAGCTTTCTTT. Protein product: CASSLWTTLEAFF.

The rearrangement joins TRBV19 to TRBJ1-5, with no clear D. The germline CDR1 and CDR2 sequences are LNHDA and SQIVND (reference sequence). The germline V and J ends were trimmed by 5 bases and 7 bases, with 15 bases remaining between them. The CDR3 is made up of 14 amino acids. The CDR3 DNA sequence: TGTGCCAGTAGTCGGACTCAAGCGGGGCAGCCCCAGCATTTT. Protein: CASSRTQAGQPQHF.

The count of this clone is one. The chain links TRBV18 to TRBJ2-1, with D maybe TRBD2 (7 bases). The length of the CDR3 is 16 residues. The germline V gene has CDR1 KGHSH and CDR2 LQKENI. Trimming pared 5 bases from V and 8 bases from J, leaving 22 bases between. The CDR3 DNA reads TGTGCCAGCTCAGCCCTAGCGGACAGATATAGCGATGAGCAGTTCTTC. Protein product: CASSALADRYSDEQFF.

V usage is TRBV4-1 and J usage is TRBJ1-6, with 10 bases identical to TRBD1. This CDR3 comprises 16 residues. The V segment lost 2 bases and the J segment 7 bases; nucleotides outside the gene matches: 5. Germline CDR1 reads MGHRA; CDR2 reads YSYEKL. CDR3 amino acids: CASSQNGQGGNSPLHF. The CDR3 nucleotides read TGCGCCAGCAGCCAAAATGGACAGGGGGGAAATTCACCCCTCCACTTT.

This chain joins TRBV3-1 (or the pseudogene TRBV3-2) and TRBJ1-5; 9 nucleotides align to TRBD1. In germline, CDR1 is LGHDT, CDR2 YNNKEL (reference sequence). This CDR3 has 15 residues. V lost 3 bases, J lost 5 bases, and 5 bases stayed unmatched. Here the CDR3 reads CASSHGQGQDQPQHF. The CDR3 nucleotides are TGTGCCAGCAGCCACGGACAGGGGCAAGATCAGCCCCAGCATTTT.

This clone was seen a few times. The rearrangement uses TRBV19 and TRBJ1-5; D uncertain. This CDR3 spans 13 amino acids. The germline gives CDR1 LNHDA, CDR2 SQIVND (reference sequence). Trimming took 1 base from V and 5 from J, leaving 6 bases between them. CDR3 bases: TGTGCCAGTAGTATAGCTAGGTATCAGCCCCAGCATTTT. Protein product: CASSIARYQPQHF.

The genes are TRBV30 and TRBJ1-1, with D hard to call. Trimming removed 7 bases from V and 1 base from J, with 13 bases in between. This CDR3 region has 13 residues. CDR1 is GTSNPN and CDR2 is SVGIG in the germline V gene (reference sequence). The CDR3 DNA reads as TGTGCCTCGGACCGGGGATGGAACACTGAAGCTTTCTTT. Translated, it gives CASDRGWNTEAFF.

The chain is built from TRBV6-1 and TRBJ1-5; D gene unclear. From germline, CDR1 is MNHNS and CDR2 SASEGT. Trimming left V 2 bases short and J 5 bases short, with 10 bases between. The CDR3 has 14 amino acids. CDR3: CASSEQRSHQPQHF. The CDR3 region has the DNA TGTGCCAGCAGTGAACAGAGATCACATCAGCCCCAGCATTTT.

This CDR3 reads CASSLTSWPDTQYF. The CDR3 nucleotides are TGTGCCAGCAGCTTGACTAGTTGGCCAGATACGCAGTATTTT. The chain couples TRBV7-2 to TRBJ2-3; tentatively, D is TRBD2 (6 bases). Germline CDR1 is SGHTA and CDR2 is FQGNSA. Between the trimmed V and J ends, which lost 3 bases and 4 bases, there was a span of 11 bases. The CDR3 extends over 14 amino acids.

The chain recombines TRBV29-1 with TRBJ1-1; D call uncertain. This CDR3 region has 13 residues. The V gene's germline CDR1 is SQVTM and CDR2 ANQGSEA. Trimming shortened V by 5 bases and J by 3 bases, and 13 bases separated the two germline ends. Here the CDR3 DNA reads TGCAGCGTTCGTAGGGTGCCTGACACTGAAGCTTTCTTT. Encoded protein: CSVRRVPDTEAFF.

The chain is built from TRBV6-5 and TRBJ2-7; D assignment may be TRBD1 or TRBD2 (5 bases each). Germline V gene sequence: CDR1 MNHEY, CDR2 SVGAGI. V was pared by 10 bases and J by 1 base, with 17 bases between. This CDR3 region has 14 residues. This CDR3 reads CATEGPLGSYEQYF. CDR3 sequence (DNA): TGTGCCACTGAGGGACCACTGGGGTCCTACGAGCAGTACTTC.

The V gene is TRBV27, the J gene TRBJ2-3, with a tentative D call TRBD2 (6 bases). With 5 bases removed from V and 3 bases from J, the gap between germline ends came to 9 bases. The CDR3 has 13 residues. The germline CDR1 and CDR2 sequences are MNHEY and SMNVEV (reference sequence). CDR3 coding DNA: TGTGCCAGCAGTAAACGGGGGACAGATACGCAGTATTTT. It is translated as CASSKRGTDTQYF.

The chain carries TRBV4-1 and TRBJ2-7, with 8 bases lining up with TRBD1. The germline gives CDR1 MGHRA, CDR2 YSYEKL. V trimming: 0 bases; J trimming: 7 bases; junction bases outside the gene matches: 5. The CDR3 has 14 residues. The CDR3 here is CASSQEDRVREQYF. For the CDR3, the DNA is TGCGCCAGCAGCCAAGAGGACAGGGTGAGGGAGCAGTACTTC.